This T cell receptor (beta chain) emerged from a study of T cells after yellow fever vaccination (dated by TCRdb to about 2019). Study-wide context: The SMART-Seq v4 Ultra Low Input RNA kit was used to prepare libraries from fractions with low cell numbers. To follow T-cell clones before and after primary and booster YFV17D yellow fever vaccination, bulk TCR alpha and beta repertoires were sequenced over time. The cohort comprised two healthy male donors, one aged 18 to 30 and one aged 30 to 40 years. Bulk PBMC replicates and cell subsets were isolated from blood drawn at multiple timepoints before and after both primary and secondary immunization. Overall study outcomes, separate from this receptor: A small share of clonotypes was detected in both CD4 and CD8 compartments, with the overlap likely arising from convergent recombination. Compared with the primary T-cell response, the secondary T-cell response was faster but weaker, reaching its peak on day 5 rather than on day 15. Because abundant contaminating clonotypes from the bulk population could be contained in FACS-sorted repertoires, computational filtering was required. Because the study included only a couple of donors, the extent to which the findings can be generalized is limited. Most clones expanded after primary vaccination were re-detected after the booster (around 96% of CD4 and approximately 88% of CD8), suggesting broad memory maintenance.

Synthesis of TCR cDNA relied on 5'RACE template switching, a step that introduced a universal primer site along with unique molecular identifiers. cDNA synthesis was primed from both the TCR alpha and TCR beta constant segments. Library amplification involved two PCR steps, and the second step added sample barcodes and sequencing adapters. Sequencing of libraries was performed on Illumina HiSeq 2500 (2x100 bp) or NovaSeq (2x150 bp). The paper's data handling went like this. MIGEC handled demultiplexing of reads and collapsing into UMI consensus sequences, while MiXCR performed V(D)J alignment. Using edgeR on replicate PBMC samples, clonotypes were called vaccine-responding if FDR was below 0.01 and the log2 fold change was above 5 up to day 15. Each bulk clonotype received a CD4 or CD8 identity based on whether the sequenced CD4 or CD8 repertoire contained that clonotype at higher abundance. The public sequencing data were trimmed at Q25 with fastp and processed into clonotypes with MiXCR by TCRdb, which kept only in-frame beta chains. Here each entry gathers all rows of one CDR3 protein and keeps the most common genes and DNA. The V and J calls were determined by TCRdb, not by the authors. Present in this sample are 200,000 to 300,000 distinct CDR3 sequences, under 15% of which were seen just once. The ten largest make up roughly 0.5% of the sample.

V is cut back by 6 bases and J by 4 bases, with 15 bases in the junction unmatched. CDR1 and CDR2 are drawn from the germline V gene: SGHAT, FQNNGV. The CDR3 starts with the cysteine, ends with the phenylalanine, and has 17 residues. Just the 51-base CDR3 DNA is kept, in frame starting at base 1. This clonotype appeared a few times. Its cognate antigen has yet to be identified. Per-nucleotide qualities are absent, and no much larger clonotype sits a single base away. Per the publication, the treatment or condition label means: live attenuated yellow fever vaccine strain. PBMCs were isolated from peripheral blood using a standard Ficoll-Paque protocol. Dynabeads CD4 and CD8 positive selection kits were used to isolate CD4 and CD8 T-cell fractions. RNA was extracted with TriZol from bulk PBMCs, CD4 and CD8 fractions, and dextramer-positive and dextramer-negative fractions.

This chain joins TRBV11-2 to TRBJ2-1; TRBD2 lines up with 7 middle nucleotides. This specimen was CD4+ T cells sorted from PBMCs, taken 45 days after the yellow fever booster vaccination. This clonotype originated in a man under 40 who received the YFV17D yellow fever vaccine. The base sequence is TGTGCCAGCAGAAGAACTAAGACGGGAGGCGGGTACAATGAGCAGTTCTTC. Its product reads: CASRRTKTGGGYNEQFF.